The 25 T cell receptor beta chains presented below share a single source sample, sequenced in a study of T cell changes during pregnancy in multiple sclerosis. The data were produced by immunoSEQ multiplex PCR, yet TCRdb's version contains in-frame clones alone and is incomplete. This table holds 50,000 to 60,000 clones, around 90% found once. The sequencing here drew on CD4+ T cells from peripheral blood mononuclear cells, taken in the second trimester of pregnancy. These receptors all stem from a female donor with multiple sclerosis, enrolled in a pregnancy study.

The chain joins TRBV5-1 to TRBJ2-7, with TRBD2 as a possible D gene (7 bases). Germline V gives CDR1 SGHRS, CDR2 YFSETQ. The V and J ends lost 4 bases and 7 bases respectively, with 21 bases between them. This CDR3 comprises 15 residues. CDR3 in DNA: TGCGCCAGCAGCACTGACTGGGGGGGGGCCGGGGAGCAGTACTTC. Amino acid sequence: CASSTDWGGAGEQYF.

The rearrangement joins TRBV7-9 to TRBJ2-2; weak D call: TRBD1 (5 bases). Germline assignment: CDR1 SEHNR and CDR2 FQNEAQ (reference sequence). The CDR3 extends over 15 amino acids. Deletions cut 5 bases from V and 5 bases from J, with 15 bases between. The CDR3 region has the DNA TGTGCCAGCAGCGAAGGGGCAGCGAGGACCGGGGAGCTGTTTTTT. Translation gives CASSEGAARTGELFF.

The chain recombines TRBV19 with TRBJ1-2; D uncertain. The CDR3 has 16 amino acids. Germline-derived CDR1 and CDR2 are LNHDA and SQIVND (reference sequence). The V and J ends lost 3 bases and 4 bases respectively, with 18 bases between them. The CDR3 coding sequence is TGTGCCAGTAGTATGGGTCCGGGGAGCTCGGGCTATGGCTACACCTTC. This encodes CASSMGPGSSGYGYTF.

CDR3 protein: CASSEGRVGNQPQHF. CDR3 nucleotides: TGTGCCAGCAGTGAAGGCAGGGTGGGTAATCAGCCCCAGCATTTT. This chain joins TRBV6-1 and TRBJ1-5; tentative D call: TRBD1 (5 bases). The V end was cut by 1 base, the J end by 4 bases, with 11 bases between. Germline-derived CDR1 and CDR2 are MNHNS and SASEGT. The CDR3 totals 15 residues.

The chain combines TRBV19 with TRBJ2-7, with D maybe TRBD2 (6 bases). Trimming took off 2 bases at V and 6 bases at J, with 17 bases between the two ends. The germline V gene encodes CDR1 LNHDA and CDR2 SQIVND (reference sequence). The CDR3 has 15 amino acids. The DNA of the CDR3 is TGTGCCAGTAGTATAATGCAGGGAGGTTTTGTCGAGCAGTACTTC. It translates to CASSIMQGGFVEQYF. Complete variable domain (other parts from reference TRBV19 and TRBJ2-7): DGGITQSPKYLFRKEGQNVTLSCEQNLNHDAMYWYRQDPGQGLRLIYYSQIVNDFQKGDIAEGYSVSREKKESFPLTVTSAQKNPTAFYLCASSIMQGGFVEQYFGPGTRLTVT.

This clone has a single count. The CDR3 reads CASSLTAGVVNEQFF. In DNA, the CDR3 is TGTGCCAGCAGTTTAACAGCGGGAGTAGTCAATGAGCAGTTCTTC. The chain carries TRBV27 and TRBJ2-1; 8 bases are shared with TRBD2. Germline lookup yields CDR1 MNHEY and CDR2 SMNVEV (reference sequence). The CDR3 extends over 15 amino acids. The J segment lost 6 bases and the V segment lost 2 bases, leaving 6 bases of the junction unmatched.

V gene TRBV29-1 combines with J gene TRBJ2-2; 7 bases line up with TRBD1. CDR3 length equals 14 residues. Germline V gives CDR1 SQVTM, CDR2 ANQGSEA. The trim removed 4 bases at V and 1 base at J, leaving 3 bases unmatched. CDR3 loop: CSVGGTVNTGELFF. In nucleotides, the CDR3 is TGCAGCGTTGGAGGGACAGTGAACACCGGGGAGCTGTTTTTT.

The rearrangement links TRBV4-1 to TRBJ2-3; possible D gene TRBD2, 5 bases. Germline V gives CDR1 MGHRA, CDR2 YSYEKL. V was cut by 0 bases and J by 1 base, with 14 bases left in between. The CDR3 extends over 17 amino acids. CDR3 in amino acids: CASSQDHRGWGTDTQYF. CDR3 DNA: TGCGCCAGCAGCCAAGATCATCGGGGATGGGGCACAGATACGCAGTATTTT.

This chain joins TRBV6-4 and TRBJ2-1, with 10 positions matching TRBD1. There are 16 residues in the CDR3. The J segment lost 5 bases and the V segment lost 3 bases, leaving 7 bases of the junction unmatched. Germline CDR1 is MRHNA and CDR2 is SNTAGT. Written as DNA, the CDR3 is TGTGCCAGCAGTGAGTCCCGGGACAGGGGCAACAATGAGCAGTTCTTC. This translates into CASSESRDRGNNEQFF.

The rearrangement links TRBV7-8 to TRBJ2-1; 7 nucleotides line up with TRBD2. Unmatched junction bases numbered 10, after V lost 4 bases and J lost 4 bases. Germline V CDR1 and CDR2: SGHVS, FQNEAQ. This CDR3 has 16 amino acids. CDR3 DNA: TGTGCCAGCAGCTCCGTCGAAGCGGGACCTTACAATGAGCAGTTCTTC. It specifies CASSSVEAGPYNEQFF.

The rearrangement links TRBV5-6 to TRBJ2-5; 7 bases align to TRBD2. CDR1 SGHDT and CDR2 YYEEEE come from the germline V gene. The CDR3 runs 13 residues. The J segment lost 6 bases and the V segment lost 0 bases, leaving 2 bases of the junction unmatched. CDR3 loop: CASSLAGGKTQYF. In DNA, the CDR3 is TGTGCCAGCAGCTTGGCGGGGGGAAAGACCCAGTACTTC.

This sequence joins TRBV12-5 and TRBJ2-7; 12 bases map to TRBD2. The CDR3 has 17 residues. V dropped 0 bases and J dropped 3; count of bases not matched to a gene: 6. Germline V gives CDR1 LGHNT, CDR2 FRNRAP. The CDR3 protein is CASGLVRTSGIDYEQYF. The CDR3 nucleotides are TGTGCTAGTGGTTTGGTAAGGACTAGCGGGATAGACTACGAGCAGTACTTC. Using reference TRBV12-5 and TRBJ2-7 for the parts outside the CDR3, the full variable domain is DARVTQTPRHKVTEMGQEVTMRCQPILGHNTVFWYRQTMMQGLELLAYFRNRAPLDDSGMPKDRFSAEMPDATLATLKIQPSEPRDSAVYFCASGLVRTSGIDYEQYFGPGTRLTVT.

This sequence joins TRBV19 and TRBJ2-2, with TRBD1 matching 10 bases. Germline CDR1 is LNHDA and CDR2 is SQIVND (reference sequence). The CDR3 contains 15 residues. With V trimmed by 7 bases and J by 4 bases, 6 bases remained unmatched. CDR3 in amino acids: CASKAGTGVTGELFF. The DNA for the CDR3 is TGTGCCAGTAAGGCCGGGACAGGGGTCACCGGGGAGCTGTTTTTT.

J is TRBJ1-1 and V is TRBV10-3, with TRBD1 matching over 9 bases. The CDR3 loop spans 18 amino acids. Losses at the gene ends were 0 bases for V and 1 base for J; bases not matched to a gene: 9. Germline CDR1 reads ENHRY; CDR2 reads SYGVKD. The CDR3 DNA follows: TGTGCCATCAGTGAGTCAACCGGGACAGGGTCTCGGAACACTGAAGCTTTCTTT. It yields the protein CAISESTGTGSRNTEAFF.

The chain links TRBV9 to TRBJ1-1; D possibly corresponds to TRBD1 (5 bases). Between the trimmed V and J ends, which lost 3 bases and 1 base, there was a span of 7 bases. Germline V lookup: CDR1 SGDLS, CDR2 YYNGEE. This CDR3 spans 13 amino acids. CDR3 sequence reads: CASSAQGNTEAFF. CDR3 DNA sequence: TGTGCCAGCAGCGCCCAGGGGAACACTGAAGCTTTCTTT.

This chain links TRBV5-1 with TRBJ2-7; the D gene is possibly TRBD1 (6 bases). Trimming removed 4 bases at V and 0 bases at J, with 14 bases between. This CDR3 is built from 15 residues. CDR1 is SGHRS and CDR2 is YFSETQ in the germline V gene. The CDR3 here is CASSPGHTSSYEQYF. The CDR3 nucleotides read TGCGCCAGCAGCCCGGGACATACGAGCTCCTACGAGCAGTACTTC. The whole variable domain, filled in from reference TRBV5-1 and TRBJ2-7, reads KAGVTQTPRYLIKTRGQQVTLSCSPISGHRSVSWYQQTPGQGLQFLFEYFSETQRNKGNFPGRFSGRQFSNSRSEMNVSTLELGDSALYLCASSPGHTSSYEQYFGPGTRLTVT.

The chain links TRBV6-5 to TRBJ1-4, with TRBD1 matching over 11 bases. The CDR3 extends over 15 amino acids. Germline V CDR1 and CDR2: MNHEY, SVGAGI. The trim removed 4 bases at V and 5 bases at J, leaving 3 bases unmatched. The CDR3 sequence is CASSSRTGGNEKLFF. Here the CDR3 DNA reads TGTGCCAGCAGTTCCCGGACAGGGGGCAATGAAAAACTGTTTTTT.

This chain links TRBV6-4 with TRBJ2-3, with 10 bases aligning to TRBD2. The CDR3 is 17 amino acids. V dropped 5 bases and J dropped 2; count of bases not matched to a gene: 10. Germline loops: CDR1 MRHNA, CDR2 SNTAGT. For the CDR3, the DNA is TGTGCCAGCAGTCGGTTAGCGGGGGGAATAAACACAGATACGCAGTATTTT. Protein product: CASSRLAGGINTDTQYF.

J is TRBJ2-1 and V is TRBV11-2; no definite D call. Germline CDR1 reads SGHAT; CDR2 reads FQNNGV. Trimming took 2 bases from V and 0 from J, leaving 8 bases between them. This CDR3 contains 15 residues. This chain's CDR3 is CASSLPRSSYNEQFF. The CDR3 DNA is TGTGCCAGCAGCTTACCGCGGAGCTCCTACAATGAGCAGTTCTTC.

CDR3 residues: CASSPPGQGVFTEAFF. The DNA of the CDR3 is TGTGCCAGCTCACCTCCGGGACAGGGGGTCTTTACTGAAGCTTTCTTT. This chain uses TRBV18 with TRBJ1-1; 11 nucleotides align to TRBD1. Germline CDR1 and CDR2: KGHSH and LQKENI. The J segment lost 5 bases and the V segment lost 3 bases, leaving 8 bases of the junction unmatched. CDR3 length equals 16 residues.

The chain has TRBV5-5 and TRBJ1-1; D might be TRBD1 (5 bases). The CDR3 runs 15 residues. V was cut by 2 bases and J by 0 bases, with 11 bases left in between. Germline CDR1 SGHKS, CDR2 YYEKEE (reference sequence). CDR3 sequence: CASSFTGTMNTEAFF. The CDR3 coding sequence is TGTGCCAGCAGCTTCACCGGGACTATGAACACTGAAGCTTTCTTT.

This clone occurred once. The chain has TRBV15 and TRBJ2-1; 13 positions agree with TRBD2. Per germline, CDR1 LNHNV and CDR2 YYDKDF (reference sequence). The V segment lost 0 bases and the J segment 4 bases; nucleotides outside the gene matches: 6. The CDR3 runs to 18 residues. CDR3 in amino acids: CATSREIRTSGGYNEQFF. CDR3 coding DNA: TGTGCCACCAGCAGAGAAATACGGACTAGCGGGGGTTACAATGAGCAGTTCTTC.

The J gene is TRBJ2-3, the V gene TRBV5-1; 11 bases fit TRBD2. J was trimmed by 9 bases and V by 3 bases; bases with no gene match: 9. There are 15 residues in the CDR3. CDR1 and CDR2 from the germline V gene are SGHRS and YFSETQ. CDR3 in amino acids: CASSWGTSGTITQYF. CDR3 DNA: TGCGCCAGCAGCTGGGGGACTAGCGGCACCATAACGCAGTATTTT.

This clone turned up a few times. The V and J genes are TRBV9 and TRBJ2-2; D is ambiguous. There are 12 residues in the CDR3. Germline CDR1 and CDR2: SGDLS and YYNGEE. The V end was cut by 4 bases, the J end by 4 bases, with 5 bases between. The CDR3 DNA reads TGTGCCAGCAGCCCACTCACCGGGGAGCTGTTTTTT. This sequence encodes CASSPLTGELFF.

This clone was observed once. The chain links TRBV11-2 to TRBJ2-3; D not resolved. The CDR3 runs to 14 residues. V shed 1 base and J shed 1 base, with 6 bases lying between them. Per germline, CDR1 SGHAT and CDR2 FQNNGV. CDR3 nucleotide sequence: TGTGCCAGCAGCTTAGCGAGCGGCACAGATACGCAGTATTTT. This codes for CASSLASGTDTQYF.